The sequence of this T cell receptor beta chain was determined in a study of T-cell reconstitution after alpha-beta-depleted transplantation in children. Study-wide results and limits: Several patients had high TCRbeta diversity at day 60; it came from surviving recipient T cells and thymic progenitors. A year had passed since transplant, and T-cell counts and diversity by then came mostly from newly produced T cells. Expanded clones from the graft, numbering several hundred, reportedly supplied alpha-beta T cells about two months after transplant.

Preparation of the TCRbeta library used unique molecular identifiers. TCRdb re-analysed the PCR reads in MiXCR, keeping a single row per CDR3 protein. The table shows a few hundred thousand distinct CDR3 sequences, with approximately 12% occurring only once. Points on this clonotype: Its target is not known.

Germline CDR1 SGHVS, CDR2 FQNEAQ. V lost 1 base and J lost 2, with 6 bases in between. This CDR3 has 14 amino acids. Sequencing was performed on PBMCs, mostly from graft donor cells, taken 360 days after TCRalphabeta/CD19-depleted stem cell transplant. This receptor was identified in a male patient aged 5 to 17 who had a stem cell transplant for acute myeloid leukemia, so the T cells may come from the graft donor. The chain links TRBV7-8 to TRBJ2-1; no firm D call. CDR3 bases: TGTGCCAGCAGCTTAGGACGGACCTACAATGAGCAGTTCTTC. Residues: CASSLGRTYNEQFF.